This TCR beta chain comes out of a study of regulatory T cells in long-lasting Graves disease. The V and J ends lost 4 bases and 7 bases respectively, with 19 bases between them. This CDR3 has 15 residues. The germline gives CDR1 SNHLY, CDR2 FYNNEI. Sequencing libraries for TCR beta were prepared with iRepertoire HTBI primers and Arm-PCR of CDR3 regions. TCRdb processed the multiplex PCR reads anew with MiXCR; each CDR3 protein has one entry. Of 350,000 to 450,000 distinct CDR3 sequences in the sample, approximately 15% were seen once. Time point denoted: newly diagnosed GD, antithyroid drugs for less than 3 months. Following extraction of RNA from PBMCs, that RNA was used to make the TCR library. The data were also submitted as part of a second study, on T cells in Graves' hyperthyroidism and ophthalmopathy.

The sample was peripheral blood mononuclear cells (PBMCs), taken at new diagnosis, from a patient treated with antithyroid drugs. The clonotype comes from a man in his forties with Graves disease. The chain joins TRBV2 to TRBJ2-5; TRBD2 might be the D (5 bases). The CDR3: CASSGVPSSLGTQYF. CDR3 in DNA: TGTGCCAGCAGTGGAGTCCCTAGCTCCCTAGGGACCCAGTACTTC.